One sample yielded the 13 T cell receptor beta chains listed below, sequenced in a study of T cell changes during pregnancy in multiple sclerosis. Sequencing used immunoSEQ multiplex PCR; TCRdb keeps in-frame clones, though not all of them. Of tens of thousands of clones in the sample, approximately 86% were seen once. The source was CD8+ T cells from peripheral blood mononuclear cells, collected in the first trimester of pregnancy. All receptors come from a female donor with multiple sclerosis, enrolled in a pregnancy study.

This clone was detected once. This chain uses TRBV7-9 with TRBJ2-3; possible D gene TRBD2, 6 bases. This CDR3 spans 16 amino acids. Germline lookup yields CDR1 SEHNR and CDR2 FQNEAQ (reference sequence). Trimming pared 4 bases from V and 0 bases from J, leaving 14 bases between. CDR3 DNA sequence: TGTGCCAGCAGCTCTGGGACTCACGATAGCACAGATACGCAGTATTTT. It yields the protein CASSSGTHDSTDTQYF. Variable domain in full (rest from reference TRBV7-9 and TRBJ2-3): DTGVSQNPRHKITKRGQNVTFRCDPISEHNRLYWYRQTLGQGPEFLTYFQNEAQLEKSRLLSDRFSAERPKGSFSTLEIQRTEQGDSAMYLCASSSGTHDSTDTQYFGPGTRLTVL.

The CDR3 bases are TGTGCCTGGAGTGCCATGACAGGGTCGACTAATGAAAAACTGTTTTTT. It encodes CAWSAMTGSTNEKLFF. V gene TRBV30 combines with J gene TRBJ1-4, with 7 bases matching TRBD1. V trimming: 1 base; J trimming: 2 bases; junction bases outside the gene matches: 7. Germline V lookup: CDR1 GTSNPN, CDR2 SVGIG (reference sequence). CDR3 length: 16 residues.

The V gene is TRBV5-1, the J gene TRBJ1-1; D gene ambiguous. Trimming took off 1 base at V and 4 bases at J, with 11 bases between the two ends. This CDR3 region has 14 residues. Germline loops: CDR1 SGHRS, CDR2 YFSETQ. The CDR3 sequence: CASSLRRVGTEAFF. The DNA for the CDR3 is TGCGCCAGCAGCTTGCGCCGGGTGGGCACTGAAGCTTTCTTT.

V usage is TRBV6-6 and J usage is TRBJ1-2; a possible D gene is TRBD1 (5 bases). This CDR3 spans 15 amino acids. The germline V and J ends were trimmed by 2 bases and 4 bases, with 14 bases remaining between them. Germline V gives CDR1 MNHNY, CDR2 SVGAGI (reference sequence). The CDR3 bases are TGTGCCAGCAGTTACAGCTCGGGACTGTTCTATGGCTACACCTTC. It translates to CASSYSSGLFYGYTF.

This chain joins TRBV6-4 and TRBJ2-1, with D perhaps matching TRBD1 (6 bases). V was trimmed by 0 bases and J by 4 bases, leaving 13 bases between them. CDR1 is MRHNA and CDR2 is SNTAGT in the germline V gene. The length of the CDR3 is 16 residues. The CDR3 DNA sequence: TGTGCCAGCAGTGACTCGAGGGCAGGGGAGTACAATGAGCAGTTCTTC. Translation: CASSDSRAGEYNEQFF.

The chain employs TRBV14 and TRBJ1-2; D remains ambiguous. The V gene lost 3 bases and the J gene lost 2 bases, with 7 bases spanning the gap. Germline loops: CDR1 SGHDN, CDR2 FVKESK. The CDR3 is 13 amino acids. The CDR3 nucleotides are TGTGCCAGCAGCCAGGCAGGAAACTATGGCTACACCTTC. Amino acids: CASSQAGNYGYTF.

The chain combines TRBV7-6 with TRBJ1-2; 7 bases line up with TRBD1. V lost 3 bases and J lost 4; bases outside the gene matches: 2. CDR1 and CDR2 from the germline V gene are SGHVS and FNYEAQ. This CDR3 is 13 amino acids long. CDR3 region: CASSFGTAYGYTF. As DNA, the CDR3 is TGTGCCAGCAGCTTCGGGACAGCCTATGGCTACACCTTC.

This clone has a single count. The V and J genes are TRBV28 and TRBJ1-5; tentatively, D is TRBD1 (5 bases). This CDR3 has 15 amino acids. V lost 0 bases and J 6 bases, leaving 12 bases between the germline ends. Germline V gives CDR1 MDHEN, CDR2 SYDVKM. CDR3 loop: CASSLWGGEGQPQHF. The DNA of the CDR3 is TGTGCCAGCAGTTTATGGGGAGGGGAGGGTCAGCCCCAGCATTTT. Using reference TRBV28 and TRBJ1-5 for the parts outside the CDR3, the full variable domain is DVKVTQSSRYLVKRTGEKVFLECVQDMDHENMFWYRQDPGLGLRLIYFSYDVKMKEKGDIPEGYSVSREKKERFSLILESASTNQTSMYLCASSLWGGEGQPQHFGDGTRLSIL.

This CDR3 reads CASSLARDSKKYNEQFF. CDR3 sequence (DNA): TGTGCCAGCAGCTTAGCGCGAGACAGTAAAAAATACAATGAGCAGTTCTTC. This chain joins TRBV7-6 and TRBJ2-1; possibly TRBD1 for D (5 bases). The CDR3 totals 17 residues. Trimming cost V 0 bases and J 4 bases, with 16 bases left between them. CDR1 is SGHVS, CDR2 FNYEAQ, per germline.

The rearrangement links TRBV30 to TRBJ1-1; 10 positions match TRBD1. Germline V gene lookup returns CDR1 GTSNPN and CDR2 SVGIG (reference sequence). The junction had 3 bases not matched to a gene; V was cut back by 5 bases and J by 6 bases. The CDR3 is made up of 12 amino acids. Written as DNA, the CDR3 is TGTGCCTGGGCCGGACAGGGGGCTGAAGCTTTCTTT. Amino acid sequence: CAWAGQGAEAFF.

This clone was seen a few times. This rearrangement joins TRBV6-5 to TRBJ1-5; no reliable D call. Germline CDR1 reads MNHEY; CDR2 reads SVGAGI. V was cut by 11 bases and J by 6 bases, with 17 bases left in between. The CDR3 is made up of 13 amino acids. CDR3 DNA sequence: TGTGCCTGCTCAAGAGCGCGGAGTCAGCCCCAGCATTTT. Protein: CACSRARSQPQHF.

The rearrangement links TRBV25-1 to TRBJ1-2; tentative D call: TRBD1 (6 bases). Germline V CDR1 and CDR2: MGHDK, SYGVNS. The CDR3 contains 11 residues. V lost 2 bases and J 8 bases, leaving 6 bases between the germline ends. CDR3 sequence: CASSETGGYTF. The CDR3, as DNA: TGTGCCAGCAGTGAAACAGGGGGCTACACCTTC.

This chain links TRBV19 with TRBJ1-4; D ambiguous. The CDR3 spans 14 residues. The germline V and J ends were trimmed by 3 bases and 7 bases, with 12 bases remaining between them. Germline-derived CDR1 and CDR2 are LNHDA and SQIVND (reference sequence). CDR3 in amino acids: CASSIDGEAEKLFF. CDR3 sequence (DNA): TGTGCCAGTAGTATTGACGGGGAGGCTGAAAAACTGTTTTTT.